The 20 T cell receptor beta chains listed next were all sequenced from one sample in a study of HIV-infected children after antiretroviral therapy interruption. Treatment here: PENTA 11 planned treatment interruption arm or continuous ART arm. The TCR library was built from RNA with a 3' RACE protocol and unique molecular identifiers. One entry per CDR3 protein results from TCRdb running MiXCR on the 3' RACE reads. The sample shows more than 85,000 distinct CDR3 sequences, about 7% of them seen only once. The source material was CD45RA+ CD4+ T cells from PBMCs, pooled from several time points, sampled from a donor given antiretroviral therapy, either interrupted or continuous. Subset indicated: naive CD4+ CD45RA+ CD45RO- T cells. These receptors were collected from a pool of human donors with HIV.

This clonotype came up many times. V and J are TRBV19 and TRBJ2-5, with 8 bases that match TRBD1. The germline gives CDR1 LNHDA, CDR2 SQIVND (reference sequence). The CDR3 is 14 amino acids. V was clipped by 7 bases and J by 7 bases; unmatched bases: 11. The CDR3 DNA is TGTGCCAGTAACTCCGGGACAGGTCTTGGGACCCAGTACTTC. This encodes CASNSGTGLGTQYF. The full variable domain, in which reference TRBV19 and TRBJ2-5 provide the parts outside the CDR3, is DGGITQSPKYLFRKEGQNVTLSCEQNLNHDAMYWYRQDPGQGLRLIYYSQIVNDFQKGDIAEGYSVSREKKESFPLTVTSAQKNPTAFYLCASNSGTGLGTQYFGPGTRLLVL.

Comment on this clonotype: A read error may explain this, as a much larger clone is one base away. The chain's CDR3 is CSARRAGSTDTRYF. The CDR3 bases are TGCAGTGCTAGACGAGCGGGGTCCACAGATACGCGGTATTTT. This chain links TRBV20-1 with TRBJ2-3; 7 nucleotides align to TRBD2. The germline V gene encodes CDR1 DFQATT and CDR2 SNEGSKA (reference sequence). The CDR3 length is 14 residues.

This clonotype was recorded at least ten times. The rearrangement joins TRBV25-1 to TRBJ2-5; 9 bases fit TRBD2. The junction had 4 bases not matched to a gene; V was cut back by 2 bases and J by 3 bases. Germline V gene sequence: CDR1 MGHDK, CDR2 SYGVNS. The CDR3 consists of 15 residues. CDR3 nucleotides: TGTGCCAGCAGTGAACCTAGCGGGACAGAAGAGACCCAGTACTTC. This encodes CASSEPSGTEETQYF.

Within the sample, this clonotype is medium-sized. The chain joins TRBV4-1 to TRBJ2-5, with D perhaps TRBD2 (5 bases). CDR1 is MGHRA and CDR2 is YSYEKL in the germline V gene. Trimming removed 0 bases at V and 7 bases at J, with 6 bases between. The CDR3 runs 12 residues. The CDR3 DNA reads TGCGCCAGCAGCCAAGATGGGAGGACCCAGTACTTC. Its protein product is CASSQDGRTQYF.

This chain links TRBV6-6 with TRBJ1-1; no reliable D call. The CDR3 covers 13 residues. CDR1 MNHNY and CDR2 SVGAGI come from the germline V gene (reference sequence). Trimming removed 7 bases from V and 0 bases from J, with 9 bases in between. CDR3 amino acids: CASIYWLNTEAFF. The CDR3 coding sequence is TGTGCCAGCATCTACTGGCTGAACACTGAAGCTTTCTTT.

This clonotype was recorded a few times. The rearrangement joins TRBV29-1 to TRBJ2-7; TRBD1 agrees at 9 bases. This CDR3 has 13 residues. V dropped 5 bases and J dropped 6; count of bases not matched to a gene: 8. Germline CDR1 SQVTM, CDR2 ANQGSEA. The CDR3 bases are TGCAGCGTTAAACGGACAGGGGAGGTCGAGCAGTACTTC. It is translated as CSVKRTGEVEQYF.

This clonotype was observed at least ten times. J is TRBJ1-6 and V is TRBV12-3 or TRBV12-4, with TRBD1 identical over 9 bases. CDR3 length equals 15 residues. Unmatched junction bases numbered 9, after V lost 6 bases and J lost 9 bases. This CDR3 reads CASSLEGQGISPLHF. Written as DNA, the CDR3 is TGTGCCAGCAGCCTCGAGGGACAGGGCATTTCACCCCTCCACTTT.

This clonotype was detected ten times or more. The chain has TRBV7-6 and TRBJ2-7, with TRBD2 as a possible D gene (6 bases). This CDR3 spans 16 amino acids. Trimming left V 5 bases short and J 6 bases short, with 23 bases between. CDR1 and CDR2 from the germline V gene are SGHVS and FNYEAQ. The CDR3 spells CASSPSTGTAIVEQYF. Written as DNA, the CDR3 is TGTGCCAGCAGCCCATCAACCGGGACTGCTATTGTCGAGCAGTACTTC.

This clonotype was picked up many times. The chain recombines TRBV19 with TRBJ2-7; no firm D call. CDR1 is LNHDA, CDR2 SQIVND, per germline (reference sequence). Between the trimmed V and J ends, which lost 3 bases and 3 bases, there was a span of 15 bases. The CDR3 is made up of 15 amino acids. CDR3: CASSIRPVGNYEQYF. The DNA for the CDR3 is TGTGCCAGTAGTATCAGGCCCGTCGGTAACTACGAGCAGTACTTC.

This sequence joins TRBV20-1 and TRBJ1-4; a weak D match, TRBD1 (6 bases). The CDR3 runs 15 residues. Per germline, CDR1 DFQATT and CDR2 SNEGSKA (reference sequence). The V gene lost 3 bases and the J gene lost 0 bases, with 11 bases spanning the gap. The CDR3 coding sequence is TGCAGTGCTAGGTGGGGGGCCACAACTAATGAAAAACTGTTTTTT. Translation: CSARWGATTNEKLFF.

This clonotype has a count of ten or more. The chain carries TRBV9 and TRBJ2-7; TRBD2 aligns across 7 bases. Germline-derived CDR1 and CDR2 are SGDLS and YYNGEE. V was pared by 0 bases and J by 6 bases, with 15 bases of the junction left unmatched. The CDR3 spans 17 residues. The CDR3 nucleotides are TGTGCCAGCAGCGTAGGGGCAGCCCGGCGGGGGTGGGGCGAGCAGTACTTC. Amino acid sequence: CASSVGAARRGWGEQYF.

Ten or more counts support this clonotype. This rearrangement joins TRBV7-9 to TRBJ1-6, with 9 bases that match TRBD1. The CDR3 covers 15 residues. J gave up 7 bases and V 3 bases, and 4 bases lay outside the gene matches. From germline, CDR1 is SEHNR and CDR2 FQNEAQ (reference sequence). In DNA form, the CDR3 reads TGTGCCAGCAGCTTTACTGACAGGGGGAATTCACCCCTCCACTTT. This encodes CASSFTDRGNSPLHF.

This clonotype was detected ten times or more. This rearrangement joins TRBV29-1 to TRBJ1-1; a weak D match, TRBD1 (6 bases). The V end lost 8 bases, the J end lost 6 bases, and 13 bases lay between the germline ends. The germline gives CDR1 SQVTM, CDR2 ANQGSEA. CDR3 size: 11 residues. For the CDR3, the DNA is TGCAGCACATCAGGGGTAGCTGAAGCTTTCTTT. This encodes CSTSGVAEAFF.

V is TRBV6-1 and J is TRBJ2-7, with TRBD1 identical over 7 bases. The CDR3 is made up of 13 amino acids. The germline CDR1 and CDR2 sequences are MNHNS and SASEGT. After removal of 3 bases from V and 7 bases from J, the junction contained 6 bases not matched to a gene. CDR3 nucleotides: TGTGCCAGCAGTGACCCGCCGACAGGGGAGCAGTACTTC. Encoded protein: CASSDPPTGEQYF.

This clonotype has at least ten counts. The chain couples TRBV12-3 or TRBV12-4 to TRBJ2-7; possibly TRBD2 for D (5 bases). The ends were cut back, 5 bases at V and 4 bases at J, with 9 bases in the middle. The CDR3 has 12 amino acids. In DNA, the CDR3 is TGTGCCAGCAGTATGTCGGGGTACGAGCAGTACTTC. Protein product: CASSMSGYEQYF.

This clonotype came up many times. The rearrangement joins TRBV12-5 to TRBJ1-5; D remains ambiguous. The V gene's germline CDR1 is LGHNT and CDR2 FRNRAP. The CDR3 spans 15 residues. The ends were cut back, 4 bases at V and 5 bases at J, with 15 bases in the middle. This CDR3 reads CASGSRTVEDQPQHF. For the CDR3, the DNA is TGTGCTAGTGGTTCAAGGACGGTGGAAGATCAGCCCCAGCATTTT.

This clonotype was detected ten times or more. The chain combines TRBV18 with TRBJ1-3; TRBD1 aligns across 7 bases. Losses at the gene ends were 8 bases for V and 2 bases for J; bases not matched to a gene: 9. The germline V gene encodes CDR1 KGHSH and CDR2 LQKENI. The CDR3 has 15 amino acids. CDR3 nucleotides: TGTGCCAGCCAACGCGACAGGGAGGCTGGAAACACCATATATTTT. Translated, it gives CASQRDREAGNTIYF.

This clonotype was observed many times. CDR3 coding DNA: TGTGCCAGTAGTATCAACAGGGGGCGCGGTGCCAAAAACATTCAGTACTTC. This translates into CASSINRGRGAKNIQYF. The chain combines TRBV19 with TRBJ2-4; 9 bases are a match to TRBD1. The V segment lost 3 bases and the J segment 1 base; nucleotides outside the gene matches: 7. Germline CDR1 reads LNHDA; CDR2 reads SQIVND (reference sequence). The CDR3 runs to 17 residues.

Many counts were recorded for this clonotype. The chain employs TRBV2 and TRBJ1-5; D is unresolved. There are 14 residues in the CDR3. V gave up 2 bases and J gave up 1 base, with 6 bases separating them. Per germline, CDR1 SNHLY and CDR2 FYNNEI. CDR3 region: CASSEFFSNQPQHF. The CDR3 DNA reads TGTGCCAGCAGTGAATTTTTCAGCAATCAGCCCCAGCATTTT.

The chain has TRBV28 and TRBJ2-3, with TRBD2 as a possible D gene (7 bases). The CDR3 has 16 amino acids. CDR1 and CDR2 from the germline V gene are MDHEN and SYDVKM. V was shortened by 1 base and J by 5 bases, with 16 bases between the two germline ends. CDR3 coding DNA: TGTGCCAGCAGTTTATCCATTGGGGGGGGCCAAGATACGCAGTATTTT. Translation gives CASSLSIGGGQDTQYF.